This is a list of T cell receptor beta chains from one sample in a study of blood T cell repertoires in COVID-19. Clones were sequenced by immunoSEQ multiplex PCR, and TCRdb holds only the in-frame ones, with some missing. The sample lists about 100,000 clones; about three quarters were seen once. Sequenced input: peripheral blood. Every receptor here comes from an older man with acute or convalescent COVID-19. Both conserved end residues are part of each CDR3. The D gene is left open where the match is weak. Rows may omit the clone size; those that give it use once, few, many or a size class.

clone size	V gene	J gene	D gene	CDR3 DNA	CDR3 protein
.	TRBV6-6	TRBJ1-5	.	TGTGCCAGCAGGGAAAACGGACAGTCCAATCAGCCCCAGCATTTT	CASRENGQSNQPQHF
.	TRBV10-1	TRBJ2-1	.	TGCGCCAGCAGTGACCCCCGTGCGGGCAGCCCTTACAATGAGCAGTTCTTC	CASSDPRAGSPYNEQFF
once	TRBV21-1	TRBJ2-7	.	TGTGCCAGCAGCGGGGGAGACAGGGCTCCCTACGAGCAGTACTTC	CASSGGDRAPYEQYF
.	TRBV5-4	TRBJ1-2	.	TGTGCCAGCAGCCCGCAGGACACGGACTATGGCTACACCTTC	CASSPQDTDYGYTF
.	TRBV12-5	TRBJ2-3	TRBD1	TGTGCTAGTGGTTTGTCTCCGGGACAGGGAGTAACGCAGTATTTT	CASGLSPGQGVTQYF
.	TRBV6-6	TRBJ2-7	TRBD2	TGTGCCAGCAGTAACCCGGGGGGGCAAGACGAGCAGTACTTC	CASSNPGGQDEQYF
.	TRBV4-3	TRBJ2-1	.	TGCGCCAGCAGCCAACCTGGGACATACAATGAGCAGTTCTTC	CASSQPGTYNEQFF
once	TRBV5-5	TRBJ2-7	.	TGTGCCAGCAGCCTTGGGTCCGGGATAGTCTACGAGCAGTACTTC	CASSLGSGIVYEQYF
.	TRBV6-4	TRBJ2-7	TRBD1	TGTGCCAGCAGTCAGACAGGGGCTTCGGCCTACGAGCAGTACTTC	CASSQTGASAYEQYF
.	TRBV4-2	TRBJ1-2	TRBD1	TGTGCCAGCAGCCAAGAGGGGGACAGAGGTTATGGCTACACCTTC	CASSQEGDRGYGYTF
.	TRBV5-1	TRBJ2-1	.	TGCGCCAGCAGCTTGGACCCGGGGGGCTATGAGCAGTTCTTC	CASSLDPGGYEQFF
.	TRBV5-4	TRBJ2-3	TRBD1	TGTGCCAGCCCCTCCGGGACAGGGTCAGATACGCAGTATTTT	CASPSGTGSDTQYF
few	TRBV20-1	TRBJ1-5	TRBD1	TGCAGTGCTAGTTGGACAGGGTCAGATCAGCCCCAGCATTTT	CSASWTGSDQPQHF
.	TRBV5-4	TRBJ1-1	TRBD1	TGTGCCAGCAGCCCTGTTGCCCAAACAGGGGGCGCTCAGGCTTTCTTT	CASSPVAQTGGAQAFF
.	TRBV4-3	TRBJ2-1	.	TGCGCCAGCAGCCAAGATTGGCTCAGTTACAATGAGCAGTTCTTC	CASSQDWLSYNEQFF
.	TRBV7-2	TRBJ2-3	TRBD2	TGTGCCACCGGGGCGGGGGGGGCTGATACGCAGTATTTT	CATGAGGADTQYF
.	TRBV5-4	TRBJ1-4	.	TGTGCCAGCAGCGTCGACAGTAATGAAAAACTGTTTTTT	CASSVDSNEKLFF
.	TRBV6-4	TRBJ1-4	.	TGTGCCAGCAGTGACCCCGACTATCCTTCGGGGGAAAAACTGTTTTTT	CASSDPDYPSGEKLFF
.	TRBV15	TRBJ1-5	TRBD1	TGTGCCACCAGCAGTCTGGACAGGCTGGGGCAGCCCCAGCATTTT	CATSSLDRLGQPQHF
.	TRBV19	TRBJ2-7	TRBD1	TGTGCCAGTAGACCCGCCGGGACAGGCTCCTACGAGCAGTACTTC	CASRPAGTGSYEQYF
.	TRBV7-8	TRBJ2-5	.	TGTGCCAGCAGCCCCAAGGAACTAGGTCGGGAGACCCAGTACTTC	CASSPKELGRETQYF
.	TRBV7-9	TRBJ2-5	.	TGTGCCAGCAGGCCCAACATGGAAGAGACCCAGTACTTC	CASRPNMEETQYF
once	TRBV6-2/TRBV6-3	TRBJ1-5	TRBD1	TGTGCCAGCAGTTTCCGGGACAGCCTTAATGGACCCCAGCATTTT	CASSFRDSLNGPQHF
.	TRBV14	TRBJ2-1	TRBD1	TGTGCCAGCAGCCAAGTCTGGGACAGGGGCCTAATCGAGCAGTTCTTC	CASSQVWDRGLIEQFF
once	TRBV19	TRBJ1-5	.	TGTGCCAGTAGTATGTACAGGTTTAATAGCAATCAGCCCCAGCATTTT	CASSMYRFNSNQPQHF
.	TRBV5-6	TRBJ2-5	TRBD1	TGTGCCAGCAGCCTCGACAGGGAGCGCGAGACCCAGTACTTC	CASSLDRERETQYF
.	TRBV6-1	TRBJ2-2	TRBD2	TGTGCCAGCAGTGACTTACAGCGGGGGGGCCTCGTCGGGGAGCTGTTTTTT	CASSDLQRGGLVGELFF
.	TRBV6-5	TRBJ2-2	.	TGTGCCAGCAATTCAGTACACACCGGGGAGCTGTTTTTT	CASNSVHTGELFF
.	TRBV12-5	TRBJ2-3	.	TGTGCTAGTGGTTGGACAGTCACAGATACGCAGTATTTT	CASGWTVTDTQYF
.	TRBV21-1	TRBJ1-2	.	TGTGCCAGCAGCCCCCTAAGGAGGGACAGAGTCTATGGCTACACCTTC	CASSPLRRDRVYGYTF
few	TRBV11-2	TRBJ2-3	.	TGTGCCAGCAGCTTACAGGGGTTCAGAGATACGCAGTATTTT	CASSLQGFRDTQYF
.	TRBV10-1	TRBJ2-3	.	TGCGCCAGCAGTGCACAGGGTGCCACAGATACGCAGTATTTT	CASSAQGATDTQYF
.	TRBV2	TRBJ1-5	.	TGTGCCAGCCTCGGGGGAAATAGCAATCAGCCCCAGCATTTT	CASLGGNSNQPQHF
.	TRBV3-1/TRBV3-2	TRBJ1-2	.	TGTGCCAGCAGCCAGGGGGGACGGGCCTACACCTTC	CASSQGGRAYTF
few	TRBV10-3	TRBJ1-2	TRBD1	TGTGCCATCAGTGAGCCGGGACAGGGTCGGTATGGCTACACCTTC	CAISEPGQGRYGYTF
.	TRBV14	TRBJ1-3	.	TGTGCCAGCCAATGGGGGGACGGAAACACCATATATTTT	CASQWGDGNTIYF
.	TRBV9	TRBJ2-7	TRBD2	TGTGCCAGCAGCGTAGCTACGGCGAGCGGGGTAGAAGAGCAGTACTTC	CASSVATASGVEEQYF